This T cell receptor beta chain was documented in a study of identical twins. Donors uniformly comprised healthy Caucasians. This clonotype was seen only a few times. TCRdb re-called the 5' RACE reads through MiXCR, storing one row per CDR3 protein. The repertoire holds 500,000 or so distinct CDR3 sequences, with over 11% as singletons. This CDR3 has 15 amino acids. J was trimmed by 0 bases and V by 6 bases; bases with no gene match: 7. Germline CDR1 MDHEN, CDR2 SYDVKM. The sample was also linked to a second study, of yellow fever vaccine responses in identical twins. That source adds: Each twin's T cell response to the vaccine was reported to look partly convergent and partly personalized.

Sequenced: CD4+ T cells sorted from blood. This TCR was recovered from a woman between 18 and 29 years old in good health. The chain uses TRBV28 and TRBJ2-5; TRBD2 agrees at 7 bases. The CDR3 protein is CASSPSGAHQETQYF. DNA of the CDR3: TGTGCCAGCAGCCCAAGCGGGGCTCACCAAGAGACCCAGTACTTC.